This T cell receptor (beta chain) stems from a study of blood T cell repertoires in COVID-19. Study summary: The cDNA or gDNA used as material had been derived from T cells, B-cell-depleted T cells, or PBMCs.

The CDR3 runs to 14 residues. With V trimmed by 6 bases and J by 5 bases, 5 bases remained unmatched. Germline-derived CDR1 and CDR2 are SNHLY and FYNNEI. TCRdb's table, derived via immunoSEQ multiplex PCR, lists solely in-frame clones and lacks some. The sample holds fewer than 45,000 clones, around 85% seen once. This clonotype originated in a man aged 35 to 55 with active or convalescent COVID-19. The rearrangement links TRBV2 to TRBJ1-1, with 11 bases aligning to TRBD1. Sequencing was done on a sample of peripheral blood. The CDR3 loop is CASSLGQGGTEAFF. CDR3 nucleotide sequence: TGTGCCAGCAGCTTGGGACAGGGGGGGACTGAAGCTTTCTTT.